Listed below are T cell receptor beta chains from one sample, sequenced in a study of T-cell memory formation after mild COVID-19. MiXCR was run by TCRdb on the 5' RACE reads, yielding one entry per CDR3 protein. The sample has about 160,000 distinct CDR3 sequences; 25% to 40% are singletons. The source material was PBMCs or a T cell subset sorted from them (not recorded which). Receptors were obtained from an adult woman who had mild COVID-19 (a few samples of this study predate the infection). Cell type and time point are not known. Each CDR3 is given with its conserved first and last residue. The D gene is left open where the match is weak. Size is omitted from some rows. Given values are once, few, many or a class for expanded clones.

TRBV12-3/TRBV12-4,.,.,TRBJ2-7,CASSAGLLYEQYF,TGTGCCAGCAGTGCAGGACTGTTGTACGAGCAGTACTTC
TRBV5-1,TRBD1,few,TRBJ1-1,CASSLGDRGSEAFF,TGCGCCAGCAGCTTGGGGGACAGAGGATCTGAAGCTTTCTTT
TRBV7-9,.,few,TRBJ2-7,CASSFSGGYYEQYF,TGTGCCAGCAGCTTCTCTGGCGGCTACTACGAGCAGTACTTC
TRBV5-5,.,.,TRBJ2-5,CASSSRRSMGETQYF,TGTGCCAGCAGCTCCCGCCGGAGTATGGGGGAGACCCAGTACTTC
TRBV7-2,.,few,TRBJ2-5,CASSSTRVSETQYF,TGTGCCAGCAGCTCAACCAGGGTTTCGGAGACCCAGTACTTC
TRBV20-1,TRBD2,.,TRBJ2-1,CSAIDRTSGNYNEQFF,TGCAGTGCCATCGACCGGACTAGCGGGAATTACAATGAGCAGTTCTTC
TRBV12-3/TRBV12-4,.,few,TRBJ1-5,CASSLAGVQPQHF,TGTGCCAGCAGTTTAGCGGGGGTTCAGCCCCAGCATTTT
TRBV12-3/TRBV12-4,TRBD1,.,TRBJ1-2,CASRPNRGSDYGYTF,TGTGCCAGCAGGCCCAACAGGGGTTCGGACTATGGCTACACCTTC
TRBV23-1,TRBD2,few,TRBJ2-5,CASSQSGDTSGLWETQYF,TGCGCCAGCAGTCAATCCGGGGATACTAGCGGCCTCTGGGAGACCCAGTACTTC
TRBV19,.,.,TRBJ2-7,CASSSGQEQYF,TGTGCCAGTAGTAGCGGGCAAGAGCAGTACTTC
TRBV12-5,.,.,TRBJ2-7,CASGRLGPDEQYF,TGTGCTAGTGGCCGCCTCGGGCCCGACGAGCAGTACTTC
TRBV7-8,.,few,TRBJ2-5,CASTRVSSGQQETQYF,TGTGCCAGCACCCGCGTGTCATCGGGCCAACAAGAGACCCAGTACTTC
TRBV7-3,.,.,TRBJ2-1,CASGHVPDEQFF,TGTGCCAGCGGTCACGTTCCCGATGAGCAGTTCTTC
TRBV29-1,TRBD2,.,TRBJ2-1,CSVEPSGSIDEQFF,TGCAGCGTTGAACCTAGCGGGAGTATTGATGAGCAGTTCTTC
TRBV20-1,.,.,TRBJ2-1,CSARIPGLLMNEQFF,TGCAGTGCTAGGATACCGGGACTGCTTATGAATGAGCAGTTCTTC
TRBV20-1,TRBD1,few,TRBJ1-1,CSARERDSLNTEAFF,TGCAGTGCTAGAGAGCGGGACAGCCTTAACACTGAAGCTTTCTTT